This is a list of T cell receptor beta chains from one sample in a study of T-cell reconstitution after alpha-beta-depleted transplantation in children. MiXCR, run by TCRdb on the PCR reads, gives a single entry per CDR3 protein. The sample lists 450,000 to 550,000 distinct CDR3 sequences, about an eighth occurring once. The material was PBMCs, mostly from graft donor cells, obtained 180 days after TCRalphabeta/CD19-depleted stem cell transplant. These receptors came from a female patient between 2 and 15 years old who had a stem cell transplant for aplastic anemia, so the T cells may come from the graft donor. CDR3s include the opening cysteine and the closing phenylalanine or tryptophan. The D gene is left open where the match is weak. Only part of the rows carry a size: once, few, many, or a class if the clone is expanded.

V	D	J	size	CDR3	DNA
TRBV4-2	.	TRBJ2-3	.	CASSPEGLGFAVWLKSTDTQYF	TGTGCCAGCAGCCCCGAGGGTTTGGGGTTCGCAGTCTGGCTAAAGAGCACAGATACGCAGTATTTT
TRBV6-2/TRBV6-3	TRBD2	TRBJ2-1	.	CASSWTRAGGPYNEQFF	TGTGCCAGCAGTTGGACCCGAGCGGGAGGGCCGTACAATGAGCAGTTCTTC
TRBV4-2	.	TRBJ1-4	.	CASSQDGLGFNEKLFF	TGTGCCAGCAGCCAAGATGGGTTGGGGTTTAATGAAAAACTGTTTTTT
TRBV28	.	TRBJ2-7	few	CASSFDPYEQYF	TGTGCCAGCAGTTTTGACCCCTACGAGCAGTACTTC
TRBV11-3	.	TRBJ1-3	few	CASSLHRDSGNTIYF	TGTGCCAGCAGCTTACACAGGGACTCTGGAAACACCATATATTTT
TRBV6-2/TRBV6-3	.	TRBJ2-1	.	CASSKQGLGNEQFF	TGTGCCAGCAGTAAACAGGGATTGGGCAATGAGCAGTTCTTC
TRBV15	TRBD2	TRBJ2-1	many	CATSRVAGSYNEQFF	TGTGCCACCAGCAGAGTAGCGGGGTCCTACAATGAGCAGTTCTTC
TRBV30	.	TRBJ2-1	few	CAWSPRLYYNEQFF	TGTGCCTGGAGCCCGAGGCTATATTACAATGAGCAGTTCTTC
TRBV4-2	.	TRBJ2-1	.	CASSQDMNRYNEQFF	TGTGCCAGCAGCCAAGACATGAACAGATACAATGAGCAGTTCTTC
TRBV14	TRBD2	TRBJ2-5	.	CASSRGLAGVEYQETQYF	TGTGCCAGCAGCAGGGGACTAGCGGGAGTAGAGTACCAAGAGACCCAGTACTTC
TRBV12-3/TRBV12-4	TRBD1	TRBJ2-5	.	CASSKTPGQGEETQYF	TGTGCCAGCAGTAAAACACCGGGACAGGGTGAAGAGACCCAGTACTTC
TRBV12-3/TRBV12-4	.	TRBJ2-5	many	CASSLGGRGQETQYF	TGTGCCAGCAGTTTGGGCGGCAGGGGCCAAGAGACCCAGTACTTC
TRBV5-6	.	TRBJ1-3	few	CASSTISSGNTIYF	TGTGCCAGCAGCACCATTAGCTCTGGAAACACCATATATTTT
TRBV7-2	.	TRBJ2-5	few	CASSLQGAETQYF	TGTGCCAGCAGCTTACAGGGTGCCGAGACCCAGTACTTC
TRBV20-1	.	TRBJ2-2	.	CSARRETTGELFF	TGCAGTGCTAGACGGGAAACCACCGGGGAGCTGTTTTTT
TRBV7-9	TRBD1	TRBJ2-4	few	CASSFSRQGAKNIQYF	TGTGCCAGCAGCTTTTCCCGACAGGGGGCCAAAAACATTCAGTACTTC
TRBV18	.	TRBJ1-3	few	CASSNLGTFIGFGNTIYF	TGTGCCAGCTCAAATCTCGGGACCTTCATCGGGTTTGGAAACACCATATATTTT
TRBV13	.	TRBJ1-1	.	CASNQGSTEAFF	TGTGCCAGCAACCAGGGTAGCACTGAAGCTTTCTTT
TRBV28	TRBD2	TRBJ2-1	.	CASSFENYGGGLAGNEQFF	TGTGCCAGCAGTTTCGAAAATTATGGGGGGGGACTAGCGGGCAATGAGCAGTTCTTC
TRBV14	.	TRBJ2-1	few	CASSLRDSGFNEQFF	TGTGCCAGCAGCCTCCGGGACTCTGGGTTCAATGAGCAGTTCTTC
TRBV4-2	TRBD2	TRBJ2-5	few	CASSQDQGSGETQYF	TGTGCCAGCAGCCAAGATCAAGGTAGCGGGGAGACCCAGTACTTC
TRBV28	.	TRBJ2-7	.	CAITGRPVAEQYF	TGTGCCATTACGGGACGTCCGGTTGCAGAGCAGTACTTC
TRBV10-3	.	TRBJ2-7	.	CAISDGRAYEQYF	TGTGCCATCAGTGACGGAAGGGCCTACGAGCAGTACTTC
TRBV12-3/TRBV12-4	.	TRBJ2-3	many	CASSLVSASTDTQYF	TGTGCCAGCAGTTTGGTTAGCGCCAGCACAGATACGCAGTATTTT
TRBV12-3/TRBV12-4	.	TRBJ2-3	.	CASSLAIGGSTDTQYF	TGTGCCAGCAGTTTAGCGATCGGTGGGAGTACAGATACGCAGTATTTT
TRBV20-1	.	TRBJ2-7	.	CSARTPTEQYF	TGCAGTGCTAGGACCCCTACGGAGCAGTACTTC
TRBV28	.	TRBJ2-4	.	CASSLSGFLAKNIQYF	TGTGCCAGCAGTTTATCGGGTTTCCTAGCCAAAAACATTCAGTACTTC
TRBV29-1	TRBD1	TRBJ2-1	.	CSVIRDSYNEQFF	TGCAGCGTTATCCGGGACAGCTACAATGAGCAGTTCTTC
TRBV28	TRBD1	TRBJ1-5	many	CAGQTGGENQPQHF	TGTGCCGGCCAGACAGGGGGTGAAAATCAGCCCCAGCATTTT
TRBV7-8	.	TRBJ2-3	many	CASSSRTPGDTQYF	TGTGCCAGCAGCTCCCGGACGCCGGGAGATACGCAGTATTTT
TRBV20-1	TRBD1	TRBJ2-3	.	CSARDGLRTGRHTQYF	TGCAGTGCTAGAGATGGGCTCCGGACAGGGAGACATACGCAGTATTTT
TRBV27	TRBD2	TRBJ2-5	.	CASSFFYAGGRETQYF	TGTGCCAGCAGTTTTTTTTATGCGGGAGGAAGGGAGACCCAGTACTTC
TRBV10-3	.	TRBJ1-2	few	CAISDSAANYGYTF	TGTGCCATCAGTGATTCTGCGGCTAACTATGGCTACACCTTC
TRBV14	.	TRBJ1-2	.	CASSQESRYRSFYGYTF	TGTGCCAGCAGCCAAGAATCTAGGTACAGGAGTTTCTATGGCTACACCTTC
TRBV25-1	.	TRBJ1-2	.	CASSEWDPGSYGYTF	TGTGCCAGCAGTGAATGGGACCCGGGGAGCTATGGCTACACCTTC
TRBV4-3	TRBD2	TRBJ2-7	.	CASSRLSGRAYEQYF	TGCGCCAGCAGCCGACTTAGCGGGAGGGCCTACGAGCAGTACTTC
TRBV10-3	TRBD1	TRBJ2-1	many	CAIRYGQGTYNEQFF	TGTGCCATCAGGTATGGACAGGGGACCTACAATGAGCAGTTCTTC
TRBV10-3	.	TRBJ1-5	few	CAISVGPPNQPQHF	TGTGCCATCAGTGTCGGTCCTCCCAATCAGCCCCAGCATTTT
TRBV5-1	TRBD2	TRBJ2-5	.	CASSSITTSFTGETQYF	TGCGCCAGCAGCTCTATTACGACTAGCTTCACGGGGGAGACCCAGTACTTC
TRBV12-3/TRBV12-4	.	TRBJ2-2	.	CASSQTFNTGELFF	TGTGCCAGCAGTCAGACCTTCAACACCGGGGAGCTGTTTTTT
TRBV6-5	.	TRBJ2-4	many	CASSYLFPRGDIQYF	TGTGCCAGCAGTTACCTTTTCCCACGCGGGGACATTCAGTACTTC